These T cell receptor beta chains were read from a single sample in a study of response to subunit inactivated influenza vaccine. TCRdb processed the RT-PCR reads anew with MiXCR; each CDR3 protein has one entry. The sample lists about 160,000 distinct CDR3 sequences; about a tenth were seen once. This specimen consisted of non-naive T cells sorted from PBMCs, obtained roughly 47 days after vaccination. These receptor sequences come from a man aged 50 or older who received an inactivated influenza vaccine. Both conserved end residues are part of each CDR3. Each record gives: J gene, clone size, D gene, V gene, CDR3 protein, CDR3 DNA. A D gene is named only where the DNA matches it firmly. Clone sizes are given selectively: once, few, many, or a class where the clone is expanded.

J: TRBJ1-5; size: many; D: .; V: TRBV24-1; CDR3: CATSDGDQPQHF; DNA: TGTGCCACCAGTGATGGGGATCAGCCCCAGCATTTT
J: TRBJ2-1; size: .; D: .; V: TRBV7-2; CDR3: CASSLLLWVGEQFF; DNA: TGTGCCAGCAGCTTACTATTATGGGTAGGCGAGCAGTTCTTC
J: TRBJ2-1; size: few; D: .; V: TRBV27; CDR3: CASSLTAHNEQFF; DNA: TGTGCCAGCAGTTTAACCGCTCACAATGAGCAGTTCTTC
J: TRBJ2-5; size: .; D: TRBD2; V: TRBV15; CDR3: CATSRVGRGETQYF; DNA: TGTGCCACCAGCAGAGTGGGGAGGGGAGAGACCCAGTACTTC
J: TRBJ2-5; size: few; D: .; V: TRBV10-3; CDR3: CAISDGGGSEKKETQYF; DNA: TGTGCCATCAGTGACGGAGGGGGTAGCGAGAAAAAAGAGACCCAGTACTTC
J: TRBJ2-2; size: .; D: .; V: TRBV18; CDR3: CASSPEGELFF; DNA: TGTGCCAGCTCACCAGAAGGGGAGCTGTTTTTT
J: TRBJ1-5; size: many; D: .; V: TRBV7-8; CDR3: CASSLAGGDLGNQPQHF; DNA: TGTGCCAGCAGCTTAGCCGGAGGGGACCTAGGCAATCAGCCCCAGCATTTT
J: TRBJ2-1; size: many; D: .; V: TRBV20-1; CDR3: CSARPAVRVNEQFF; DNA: TGCAGTGCTAGACCAGCGGTGAGGGTCAATGAGCAGTTCTTC
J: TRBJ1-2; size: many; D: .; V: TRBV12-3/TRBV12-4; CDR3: CASSDIRIYGYTF; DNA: TGTGCCAGCAGTGACATCCGGATCTATGGCTACACCTTC
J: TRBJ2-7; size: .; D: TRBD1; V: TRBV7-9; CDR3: CASSPKTGQSYEQYF; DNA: TGTGCCAGCAGCCCAAAGACGGGACAGAGTTACGAGCAGTACTTC
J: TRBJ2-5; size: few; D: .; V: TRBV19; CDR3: CASSDRIQGLTQYF; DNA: TGTGCCAGTTCCGACAGGATTCAGGGTTTGACCCAGTACTTC
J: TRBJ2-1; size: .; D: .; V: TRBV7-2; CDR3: CASSPTGGTVYNEQFF; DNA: TGTGCCAGCAGCCCTACGGGGGGGACAGTTTACAATGAGCAGTTCTTC
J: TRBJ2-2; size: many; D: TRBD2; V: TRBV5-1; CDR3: CASSSSGTTTGELFF; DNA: TGCGCCAGCAGCTCCTCCGGGACTACGACCGGGGAGCTGTTTTTT
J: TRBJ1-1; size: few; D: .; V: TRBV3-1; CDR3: CASTSGRATEAFF; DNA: TGTGCCAGCACCAGTGGTAGGGCTACTGAAGCTTTCTTT
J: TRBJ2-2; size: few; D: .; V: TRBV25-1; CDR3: CASSDLQGGGTGELFF; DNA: TGTGCCAGCAGTGACCTACAGGGCGGGGGCACCGGGGAGCTGTTTTTT
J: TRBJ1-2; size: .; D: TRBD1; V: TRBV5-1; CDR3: CASSPNRGGSYGYTF; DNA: TGCGCCAGCAGCCCTAACAGGGGCGGCAGCTATGGCTACACCTTC
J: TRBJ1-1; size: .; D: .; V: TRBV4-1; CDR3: CASSQGPQNTEAFF; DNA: TGCGCCAGCAGCCAAGGACCCCAGAACACTGAAGCTTTCTTT